This entry is about one T cell receptor beta chain. This clone was recorded a few times. There is no known antigen for this receptor. It has no much larger one-base neighbor in the sample; base qualities were not kept. This sample stems from a study of cytomegalovirus exposure and HLA in healthy donors (dated by TCRdb to about 2017). Describing the broader study: In an earlier analysis of 587 of the donors, approximately 300 Gb of sequence data and 120 million or so unique TCR beta sequences from about 179 million T cells were reported. Approximately 330 gigabases of sequencing data and 70 million to 100 million unique TCR sequences made up an early release that covered approximately 650 HLA-typed donors. The genetic ancestry cluster associated with self-reported Caucasian donors included roughly 84% of the approximately 430 genotyped donors. The study was designed to test whether signatures of past pathogen exposure could be identified by cataloging public T cell receptors. The study profiled the T cell repertoires of approximately 700 subjects by immunosequencing and related them to cytomegalovirus serostatus. In addition to the first cohort of hundreds of subjects, a separate validation cohort of 120 different subjects was used. To predict cytomegalovirus infection status, the study combined high-throughput TCR immunosequencing, statistical association of individual TCRs with disease status, and machine learning. A later analysis re-examined previously published TCR beta repertoires from about 670 donors and added high-resolution HLA genotyping to investigate patterns of TCR occurrence. The later analysis used no new phenotypic data to find candidate immune exposures, relying instead on TCR beta sequences and their occurrence across donors. To decide whether each TCR beta V gene segment behaved as functional or pseudogenic, an earlier analysis of some 600 of the donors relied on high-throughput TCR beta sequencing. Donor age, sex, ethnicity and CMV serostatus were compiled together with the repertoire data. In a later genetic analysis, genome-wide SNP genotypes for about three fifths of the 666 donors were used, and that subset was treated as a discovery cohort. All discovery cohort repertoires had been generated using a single sequencing platform. Both class I and class II loci were covered by HLA typing, at four-digit resolution. The number of donors typed differed by locus, with roughly 629-640 for A, B, C, DRB1 and DQB1, approximately 500 for DQA1, 600 to 610 for DPA1, and 472 for DPB1. About five DR-DQ haplotypes were handled as single units for association and clustering, since linkage in the cohort was strong. On average, roughly 200,000 unique TCR beta nucleotide sequences were sequenced per donor among more than 350 genotyped donors of the cohort, with approximately 18% of those sequences being non-productive. The investigation overall reported the following: Because counts were too low, roughly 16 rarely observed V segments, including chromosome 9 orphons, were excluded from the earlier analysis of 587 of the donors. In a later analysis, HLA-associated TCR beta chains showed more clonal expansion and lower generation probabilities than non-associated chains that were equally common. The classifier was reported to diagnose cytomegalovirus status with high specificity and sensitivity in both the original cohort and the validation cohort. An association between a missense DCLRE1C variant and V-gene and J-gene trimming of TCR beta chains was found in a later genetic analysis and replicated in an independent cohort. Because HLA typing was unavailable for some donors at each locus, only the typed subset was used in association tests. Most CMV-associated TCR beta chains appeared to be HLA-restricted in a later analysis, and the HLA associations seemed to be driven largely by CMV exposure. According to a later analysis, parvovirus B19, influenza, CMV and Epstein-Barr virus appeared linked to several top co-occurrence clusters. It was suggested by the authors that the approach could potentially be generalized to other disease states and immunological phenotypes. Linkage disequilibrium might explain the correlated functional status among segregating V segments, but an unknown experimental factor could not be ruled out. For the cohort, immune exposure information was limited to CMV serostatus. A later analysis found that TCR association rates varied across HLA loci, with DRB1 alleles showing the most associated TCRs and HLA-C alleles the fewest. A further reported finding was that TCR beta sequences accurately predicted the HLA-A and HLA-B alleles for most subjects in the first cohort. Most TCR sequences were seen in very few donors, while some public TCRs were found in many individuals. A cluster of highly shared sequence variants was judged likely to represent a technical artifact of the sequencing pipeline. In a later analysis, 16,951 TCR beta sequences were associated with specific HLA alleles at a false discovery rate of 0.05. Some IMGT-functional V segments, including TRBV6-2 and TRBV6-3, could not be told apart with the 87-base-pair reads, so those segments were excluded. In vitro tests confirmed that three of the cytomegalovirus-associated TCR beta chains recognize cytomegalovirus antigens. When HLA alleles, especially DR and DQ, strongly co-occurred, attributing TCR associations to individual alleles was difficult. Presence/absence analyses assumed roughly uniform sequencing depth across donors, an assumption that may not hold. Only TCR beta chains were sequenced in this cohort, and the absence of alpha or paired-chain data limited detectable features. Compared with the approximately 670-donor mean, donors in an Asian-associated ancestry cluster had fewer N-insertions in productive TCRs, according to a later genetic analysis. The study listed 164 TCR beta chains as associated with cytomegalovirus. In an earlier analysis of around 500 of the donors, most TCR beta V segments appeared in productive rearrangements about 87% or about 30% of the time, broadly matching IMGT annotations.

The CDR3 runs 14 amino acids, cysteine and phenylalanine included. Kept here is only the CDR3 DNA, which spans 42 bases and is read in frame from base 1. V loses 5 bases at its end and J loses 6 bases; junction bases beyond the gene matches: 8. CDR1 and CDR2 were assigned from the germline V gene as SGHTA and FQGNSA. In total, more than 500 healthy bone marrow donors made up the cohort. All cohort members were sampled while nominally healthy, although unrecorded immune exposures were likely present. The donor tested CMV seropositive, placing the donor among the approximately 310 seropositive members of the cohort. Every donor gave a peripheral blood sample, and the peripheral blood mononuclear cells from that sample were used for TCR beta sequencing. Genomic DNA extraction from the blood cell samples was performed with the Qiagen DNeasy Blood Extraction Kit. The method was the immunoSEQ multiplex PCR assay. A mixture of 60 forward primers for TCR Vbeta segments and 13 reverse primers for TCR Jbeta segments was used in the multiplex PCR. A multiplex PCR assay on genomic DNA amplified the CDR3 region of rearranged TCR beta genes. The amplified TCR beta libraries were sequenced on the Illumina HiSeq System as 87-base-pair reads. The authors processed their data as follows. A later analysis tallied roughly 80 million unique TCR beta chains across the 700 or so repertoires, and about 10 million of those chains were shared by two or more donors. A nearest-neighbor algorithm error-corrected the raw reads and collapsed the reads into unique sequences, merging closely related sequences to remove PCR and sequencing errors. To assign V, D and J gene segments, CDR3 sequences were aligned to IMGT reference sequences. For a sequence to be retained, a match of at least six nucleotides to both a V gene segment and a J gene segment was required. A rearrangement counted as productive if the CDR3 had no stop codons and remained in frame with V and J, and every other rearrangement counted as non-productive. CDR3 was defined by IMGT convention, running from the second conserved V-encoded cysteine to the conserved J-encoded phenylalanine. In an earlier analysis of around 570 of the donors, sequences lacking an unambiguous match to a single V gene segment were excluded. An earlier analysis of almost 600 of the donors classified V segments as functional when productive rearrangements were above 56.7% and as segregating when the standard deviation between donors was above 5%. A statistical classification framework was built for diagnosing cytomegalovirus status from the catalog of TCR beta chain sequences. A later analysis assigned V and J genes by comparing TCR nucleotide sequences with IMGT/GENE-DB human TR gene sequences. A later analysis assigned CDR3 sequences and most-parsimonious VDJ recombination scenarios with the TCRdist pipeline. In a later analysis, each TCR beta chain was defined by its CDR3 amino acid sequence together with its V-gene family, and reads without a unique V-gene family were excluded. A later analysis removed 592 highly shared, low-generation-probability nucleotide sequences to deal with suspected cross-contamination and a sequencing artifact. In a later analysis, a clonal expansion index was calculated for each public chain from normalized within-repertoire ranks of inferred template counts. A later analysis computed generation probabilities with a VDJ recombination model fitted to out-of-frame rearrangements, and checked the results against IGoR. A later analysis scored TCR-TCR, TCR-HLA and TCR-CMV co-occurrence with hypergeometric tests, applying a repertoire-size bias correction to TCR pairs. False discovery rates were estimated in a later analysis by permuting HLA or CMV assignments 20 times. In a later analysis, co-occurring TCRs were grouped using DBSCAN, and TCRdist sequence similarity was added for clustering within HLA-allele-positive subsets. For co-occurrence clustering, repertoires with fewer than 30,000 or more than 120,000 public chains were excluded, along with roughly five repertoires with anomalous nucleotide sharing. The clones in this table, taken by TCRdb from immuneACCESS, are in-frame only. Not every clone is retained; where verified, under half of the shortfall comes from an unresolved V gene, and the cause of the rest is unknown. V and J calls and clone size are given by that table; D and trimming were obtained from the DNA. For this sample there are 100,000 to 150,000 clones; less than 80% appear just once. The leading ten clones occupy around 10% of the sample.

The sequenced sample was PBMCs. The sequence came from a woman aged 50 to 60 in good health and CMV-seropositive. The chain employs TRBV7-2 and TRBJ2-7; the junction holds 9 bases that match TRBD1. This receptor carries the CDR3 CASSPDRGFSEQYF. The nucleotide sequence is TGTGCCAGCAGCCCAGACAGGGGGTTTAGCGAGCAGTACTTC.